A single T cell receptor (beta chain) is shown here with its context. The antigen is not known. The CDR3 extends over 15 amino acids. Per the germline V gene, CDR1 is MGHDK and CDR2 is SYGVNS. The data stem from a study of monozygotic twins with inflammatory bowel disease. General study results and limits: Inverse Simpson values showed less TCRbeta diversity in IBD patients than in their healthy co-twins. Compared with healthy twins, IBD patients shared fewer clonotypes with others, especially with disease activity. Repertoire similarity was not found to differ between concordant and discordant twins, possibly from limited power.

TCRdb re-called the 5' RACE reads and catalogs CDR3 proteins one per entry, DNA excluded. The sample table includes 110,000 to 150,000 distinct CDR3 sequences. The sequence was obtained from a human donor with ulcerative colitis or Crohn's disease, or a healthy co-twin of an affected twin (not recorded which). The rearrangement joins TRBV25-1 to TRBJ2-1. Source material: blood. The CDR3 reads CASSDSRSSYNEQFF.